This T cell receptor (beta chain) comes out of a study of blood T cell repertoires in COVID-19 (dated by TCRdb to the early 2020s). Looking at the study overall: Samples from collaborators originated in the United States, Italy and Spain and spanned both the acute and convalescent phases of COVID-19. The material from the prospective study consisted of cDNA or gDNA derived from T cells, B-cell-depleted T cells, or PBMCs. The dataset comprised deeply sampled blood TCRbeta repertoires from subjects exposed to, actively infected with, or recovered from COVID-19. The repertoires were made available in a free public database intended to serve as a resource for research on the immune response to SARS-CoV-2. The samples were drawn from the first 160 participants of the ongoing ImmuneRACE study and from roughly 1,300 subjects provided by 6 global collaborators. Nearly every sample came with metadata listing a de-identified subject ID, COVID-19 status, age in years and sex. Where available, HLA class I and class II types were taken from metadata supplied by the sample provider and were not determined by assay-based typing.

Whole blood was collected in K2EDTA tubes by collaborating institutions according to the institutions' own protocols. For TCRbeta analysis, collaborators shipped samples in one of three forms: frozen whole blood, isolated PBMCs, or DNA extracted from either of those sample types. The immunoSEQ Assay, a bias-controlled multiplex PCR, was used to amplify TCRbeta CDR3 regions from genomic DNA. The paper's data handling went like this. The number of nucleated cells in each sample was estimated by amplification of reference gene primers within the assay. To quantify the absolute abundance of each unique TCRbeta CDR3 rearrangement, sequence reads were collapsed and filtered. For each sample, productive Simpson clonality was calculated as the square root of Simpson's diversity index across productive rearrangements. The immuneACCESS repertoire file appears here via TCRdb, limited to in-frame rearrangements. These files lack a portion of the clones; in checked studies, under half of the deficit traces to unresolved V genes, and the cause of the others is not known. V and J calls and clone size are copied from that table; D and trimming were computed from the DNA. The sample contains more than 25,000 clones, approximately 88% of them found a single time. Clones ranked in the top ten supply about 3.2% of the sample.

The paper as a whole reports these results and caveats: Clinical and demographic metadata were provided uncurated, with the amount varying by source and participant.

From the cysteine through the phenylalanine, the CDR3 covers 15 amino acids. The DNA shown is the 45-base CDR3, in frame from base 1. The trim is 2 bases for V and 0 bases for J, with a gap of 11 bases between the germline ends. Reading the germline V gene gives CDR1 MNHEY and CDR2 SVGAGI. In this sample, this clone turned up a few times. Its antigen is not yet known. No base quality values were provided; no much bigger clone lies one nucleotide off. The chain is assembled from TRBV6-5 and TRBJ2-7, with the D gene not clear enough to name. Sequencing input: peripheral blood. This clonotype originated in a human donor in a cohort sampled during active COVID-19. The CDR3 corresponds to CASSYGSDGSYEQYF. The nucleotide sequence reads TGTGCCAGCAGTTACGGCAGCGACGGCTCCTACGAGCAGTACTTC.